This T cell receptor beta chain emerged from a study of CD8 T cells in Susac syndrome. It was with random hexamers that roughly 0.45 to 1 ug RNA was reverse transcribed. TCRdb used MiXCR to reprocess the immunoSEQ multiplex PCR reads, holding one entry per CDR3 protein. In the table there are 200,000 to 300,000 distinct CDR3 sequences, roughly 95% of which are singletons. The germline V gene has CDR1 LNHDA and CDR2 SQIVND (reference sequence). The CDR3 length is 13 residues. V lost 7 bases to trimming and J lost 7 bases, with 16 bases between them. The chain recombines TRBV19 with TRBJ1-1; no firm D call. The sample comprised CD4+ T cells from PBMCs. The TCR originated in a human donor with Susac syndrome. CDR3 DNA: TGTGCCAGTATGAATAGGGCAGCTTATGAAGCTTTCTTT. It codes for CASMNRAAYEAFF.